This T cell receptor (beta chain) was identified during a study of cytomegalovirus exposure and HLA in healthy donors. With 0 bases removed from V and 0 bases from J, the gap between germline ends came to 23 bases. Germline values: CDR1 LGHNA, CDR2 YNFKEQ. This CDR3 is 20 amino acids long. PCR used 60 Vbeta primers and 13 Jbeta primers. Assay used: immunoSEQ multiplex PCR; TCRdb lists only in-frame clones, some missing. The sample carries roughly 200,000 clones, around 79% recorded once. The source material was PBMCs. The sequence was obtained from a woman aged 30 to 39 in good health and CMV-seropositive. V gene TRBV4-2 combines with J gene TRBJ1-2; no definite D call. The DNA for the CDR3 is TGTGCCAGCAGCCAAGAATACAACCCCACAACCGCCGGAGCTAACTATGGCTACACCTTC. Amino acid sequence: CASSQEYNPTTAGANYGYTF.